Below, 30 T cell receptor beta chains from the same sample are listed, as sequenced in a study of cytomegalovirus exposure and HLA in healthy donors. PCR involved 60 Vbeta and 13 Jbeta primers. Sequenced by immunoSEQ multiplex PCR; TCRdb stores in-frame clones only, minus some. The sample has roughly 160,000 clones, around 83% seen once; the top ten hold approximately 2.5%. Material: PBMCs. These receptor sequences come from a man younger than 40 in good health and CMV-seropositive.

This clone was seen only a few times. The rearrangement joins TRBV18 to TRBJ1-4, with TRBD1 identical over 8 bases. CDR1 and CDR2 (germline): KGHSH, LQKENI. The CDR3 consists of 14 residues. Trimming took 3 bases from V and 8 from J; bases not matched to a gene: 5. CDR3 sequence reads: CASSPGTGPEKLFF. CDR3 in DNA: TGTGCCAGCTCACCCGGGACAGGCCCCGAAAAACTGTTTTTT.

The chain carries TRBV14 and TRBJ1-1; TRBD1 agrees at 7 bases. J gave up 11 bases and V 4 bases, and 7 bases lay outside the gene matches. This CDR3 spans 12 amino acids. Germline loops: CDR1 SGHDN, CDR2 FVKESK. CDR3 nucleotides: TGTGCCAGCAGCCTGACAGGGTATACGGCTTTCTTT. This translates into CASSLTGYTAFF.

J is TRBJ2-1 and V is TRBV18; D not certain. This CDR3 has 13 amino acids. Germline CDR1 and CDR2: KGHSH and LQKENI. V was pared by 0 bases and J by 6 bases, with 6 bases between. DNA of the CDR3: TGTGCCAGCTCACCACCCGGCGGCAATGAGCAGTTCTTC. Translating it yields CASSPPGGNEQFF.

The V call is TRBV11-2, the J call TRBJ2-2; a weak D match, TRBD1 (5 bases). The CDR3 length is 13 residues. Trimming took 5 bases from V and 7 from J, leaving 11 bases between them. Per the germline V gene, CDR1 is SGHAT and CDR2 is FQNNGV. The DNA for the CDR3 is TGTGCCAGCAGCCCGGCAGGGCTCGGGGAGCTGTTTTTT. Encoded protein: CASSPAGLGELFF. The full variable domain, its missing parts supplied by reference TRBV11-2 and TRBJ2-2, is EAGVAQSPRYKIIEKRQSVAFWCNPISGHATLYWYQQILGQGPKLLIQFQNNGVVDDSQLPKDRFSAERLKGVDSTLKIQPAKLEDSAVYLCASSPAGLGELFFGEGSRLTVL.

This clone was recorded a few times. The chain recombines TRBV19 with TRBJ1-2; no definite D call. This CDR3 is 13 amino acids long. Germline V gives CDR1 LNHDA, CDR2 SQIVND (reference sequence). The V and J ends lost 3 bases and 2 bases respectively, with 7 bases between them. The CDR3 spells CASSIGRNYGYTF. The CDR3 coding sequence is TGTGCCAGTAGTATTGGCAGGAACTATGGCTACACCTTC.

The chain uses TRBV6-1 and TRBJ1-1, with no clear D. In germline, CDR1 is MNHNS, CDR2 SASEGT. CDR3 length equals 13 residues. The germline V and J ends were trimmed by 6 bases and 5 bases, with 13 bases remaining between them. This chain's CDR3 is CASRTPPGTEAFF. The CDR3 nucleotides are TGTGCCAGCAGGACCCCCCCGGGAACTGAAGCTTTCTTT.

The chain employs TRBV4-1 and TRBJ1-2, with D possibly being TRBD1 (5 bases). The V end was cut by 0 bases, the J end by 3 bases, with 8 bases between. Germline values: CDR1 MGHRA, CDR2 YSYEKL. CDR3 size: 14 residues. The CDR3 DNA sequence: TGCGCCAGCAGCCAAGAAATAGGGGACTATGGCTACACCTTC. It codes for CASSQEIGDYGYTF.

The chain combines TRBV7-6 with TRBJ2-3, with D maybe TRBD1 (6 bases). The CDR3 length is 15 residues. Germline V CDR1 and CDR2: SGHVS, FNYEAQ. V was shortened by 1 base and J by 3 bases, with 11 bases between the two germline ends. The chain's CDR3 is CASSLDRAGTDTQYF. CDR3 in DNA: TGTGCCAGCAGCTTAGACAGGGCGGGTACAGATACGCAGTATTTT.

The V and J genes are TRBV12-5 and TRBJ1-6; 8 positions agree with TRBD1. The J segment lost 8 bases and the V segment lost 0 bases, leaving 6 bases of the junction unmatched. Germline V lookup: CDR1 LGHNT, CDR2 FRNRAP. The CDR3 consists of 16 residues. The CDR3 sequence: CASGLVLGQGDSPLHF. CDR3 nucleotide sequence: TGTGCTAGTGGTTTGGTCCTCGGACAGGGTGATTCACCCCTCCACTTT.

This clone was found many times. The CDR3 sequence is CASSLERDLYEQYF. The CDR3 region has the DNA TGTGCCAGCAGCCTAGAGCGGGATCTCTACGAGCAGTACTTC. J is TRBJ2-7 and V is TRBV4-2; 7 nucleotides agree with TRBD2. Unmatched junction bases numbered 6, after V lost 4 bases and J lost 3 bases. The CDR3 is made up of 14 amino acids. Germline CDR1 LGHNA, CDR2 YNFKEQ.

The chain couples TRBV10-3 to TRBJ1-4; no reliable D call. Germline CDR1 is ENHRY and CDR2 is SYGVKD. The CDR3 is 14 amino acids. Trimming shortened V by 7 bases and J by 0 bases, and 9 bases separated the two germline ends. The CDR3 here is CAIKEGSTNEKLFF. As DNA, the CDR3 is TGTGCCATCAAAGAGGGATCAACTAATGAAAAACTGTTTTTT.

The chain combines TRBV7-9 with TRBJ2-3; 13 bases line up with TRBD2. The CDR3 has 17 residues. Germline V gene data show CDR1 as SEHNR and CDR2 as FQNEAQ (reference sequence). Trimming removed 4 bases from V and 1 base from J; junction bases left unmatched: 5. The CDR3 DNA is TGTGCCAGCAGCTCTAAAGGACTAGCGGGGGGCACAGATACGCAGTATTTT. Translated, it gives CASSSKGLAGGTDTQYF.

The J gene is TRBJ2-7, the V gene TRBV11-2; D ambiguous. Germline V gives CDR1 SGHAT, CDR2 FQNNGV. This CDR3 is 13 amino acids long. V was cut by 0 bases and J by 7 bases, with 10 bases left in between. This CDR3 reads CASSLDTAQEQYF. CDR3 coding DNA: TGTGCCAGCAGCTTAGATACTGCCCAAGAGCAGTACTTC.

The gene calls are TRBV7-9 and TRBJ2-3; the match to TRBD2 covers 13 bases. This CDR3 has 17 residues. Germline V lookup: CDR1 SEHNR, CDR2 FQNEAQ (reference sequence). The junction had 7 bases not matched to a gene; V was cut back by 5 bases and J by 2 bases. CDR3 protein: CASSPWTSGRDTDTQYF. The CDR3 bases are TGTGCCAGCAGCCCATGGACTAGCGGGAGAGACACAGATACGCAGTATTTT.

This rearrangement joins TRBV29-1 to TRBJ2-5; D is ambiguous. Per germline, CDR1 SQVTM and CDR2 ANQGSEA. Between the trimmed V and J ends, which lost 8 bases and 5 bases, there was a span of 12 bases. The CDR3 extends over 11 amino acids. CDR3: CSTPTGETQYF. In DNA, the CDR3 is TGCAGCACTCCGACTGGGGAGACCCAGTACTTC.

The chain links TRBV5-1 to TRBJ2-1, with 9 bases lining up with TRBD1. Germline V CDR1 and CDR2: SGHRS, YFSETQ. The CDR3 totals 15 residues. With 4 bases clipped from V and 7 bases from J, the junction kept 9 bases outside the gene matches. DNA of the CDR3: TGCGCCAGCAGCCAACCCGGGACAGGGTCGAATGAGCAGTTCTTC. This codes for CASSQPGTGSNEQFF.

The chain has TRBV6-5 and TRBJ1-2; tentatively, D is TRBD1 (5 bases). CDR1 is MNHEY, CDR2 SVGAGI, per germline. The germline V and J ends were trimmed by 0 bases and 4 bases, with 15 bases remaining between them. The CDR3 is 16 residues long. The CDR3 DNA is TGTGCCAGCAGTTACTCCCCGACAGATCCCCTCTATGGCTACACCTTC. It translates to CASSYSPTDPLYGYTF.

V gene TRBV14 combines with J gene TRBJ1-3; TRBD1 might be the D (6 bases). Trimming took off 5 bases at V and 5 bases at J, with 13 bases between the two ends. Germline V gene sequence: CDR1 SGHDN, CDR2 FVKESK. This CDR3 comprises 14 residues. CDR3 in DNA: TGTGCCAGCAGCTCACCGGGGGGGCGAAACACCATATATTTT. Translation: CASSSPGGRNTIYF.

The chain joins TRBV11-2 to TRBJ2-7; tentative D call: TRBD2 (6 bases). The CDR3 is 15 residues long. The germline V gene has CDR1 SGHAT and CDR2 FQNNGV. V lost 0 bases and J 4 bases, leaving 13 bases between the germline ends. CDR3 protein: CASSLDRWGRYEQYF. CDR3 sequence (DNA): TGTGCCAGCAGCTTAGATCGGTGGGGGAGGTACGAGCAGTACTTC.

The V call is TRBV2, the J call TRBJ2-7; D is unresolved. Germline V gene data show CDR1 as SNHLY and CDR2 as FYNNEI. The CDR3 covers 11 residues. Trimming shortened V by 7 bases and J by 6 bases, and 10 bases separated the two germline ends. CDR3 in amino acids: CASMAFSEQYV. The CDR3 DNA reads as TGTGCCAGCATGGCGTTCAGCGAGCAGTACGTC.

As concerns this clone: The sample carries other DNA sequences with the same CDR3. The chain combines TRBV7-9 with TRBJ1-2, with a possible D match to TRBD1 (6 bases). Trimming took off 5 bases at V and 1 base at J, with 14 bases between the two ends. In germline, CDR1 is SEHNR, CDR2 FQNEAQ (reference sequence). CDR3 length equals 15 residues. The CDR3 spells CASSPGAASNYGYTF. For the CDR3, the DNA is TGTGCCAGCAGCCCAGGGGCAGCCAGTAACTATGGCTACACCTTC. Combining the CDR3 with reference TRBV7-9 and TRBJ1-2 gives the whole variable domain DTGVSQNPRHKITKRGQNVTFRCDPISEHNRLYWYRQTLGQGPEFLTYFQNEAQLEKSRLLSDRFSAERPKGSFSTLEIQRTEQGDSAMYLCASSPGAASNYGYTFGSGTRLTVV.

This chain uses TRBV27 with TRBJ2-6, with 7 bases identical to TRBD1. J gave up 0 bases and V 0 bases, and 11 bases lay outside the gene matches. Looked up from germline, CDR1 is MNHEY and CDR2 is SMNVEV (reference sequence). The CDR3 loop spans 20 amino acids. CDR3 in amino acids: CASSLSVLQGMSSGANVLTF. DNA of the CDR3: TGTGCCAGCAGTTTATCAGTCCTACAGGGGATGAGCTCTGGGGCCAACGTCCTGACTTTC.

The CDR3 region is CASSQGLAADTQYF. The CDR3, as DNA: TGTGCCAGCAGCCAGGGACTAGCGGCAGATACGCAGTATTTT. The J gene is TRBJ2-3, the V gene TRBV7-3, with 11 bases that match TRBD2. In germline, CDR1 is SGHTA, CDR2 FQGTGA. This CDR3 has 14 amino acids. V shed 5 bases, J shed 4 bases, and the junction held 2 bases outside the gene matches.

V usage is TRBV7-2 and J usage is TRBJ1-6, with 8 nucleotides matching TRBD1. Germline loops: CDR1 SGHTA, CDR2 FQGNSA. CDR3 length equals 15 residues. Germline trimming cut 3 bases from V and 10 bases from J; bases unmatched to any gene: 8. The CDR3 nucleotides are TGTGCCAGCAGCTTGGGCACAGGGGGAAAATCACCCCTCCACTTT. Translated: CASSLGTGGKSPLHF. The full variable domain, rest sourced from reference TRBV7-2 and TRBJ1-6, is GAGVSQSPSNKVTEKGKDVELRCDPISGHTALYWYRQSLGQGLEFLIYFQGNSAPDKSGLPSDRFSAERTGGSVSTLTIQRTQQEDSAVYLCASSLGTGGKSPLHFGNGTRLTVT.

The CDR3 region has the DNA TGTGCCAGCAGCACCAGGGGGCCTGGGGCCAACGTCCTGACTTTC. Translating gives CASSTRGPGANVLTF. The chain has TRBV7-6 and TRBJ2-6; TRBD1 aligns across 8 bases. The CDR3 is 15 amino acids. Germline loops: CDR1 SGHVS, CDR2 FNYEAQ. Trimming cost V 5 bases and J 2 bases; bases outside gene matches: 2.

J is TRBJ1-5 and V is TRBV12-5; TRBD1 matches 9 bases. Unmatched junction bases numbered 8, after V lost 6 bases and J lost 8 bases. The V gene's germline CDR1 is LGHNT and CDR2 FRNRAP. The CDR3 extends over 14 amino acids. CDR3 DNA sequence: TGTGCTAGTGGCGATAGGACAGGGGAAAAGCCCCAGCATTTT. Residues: CASGDRTGEKPQHF.

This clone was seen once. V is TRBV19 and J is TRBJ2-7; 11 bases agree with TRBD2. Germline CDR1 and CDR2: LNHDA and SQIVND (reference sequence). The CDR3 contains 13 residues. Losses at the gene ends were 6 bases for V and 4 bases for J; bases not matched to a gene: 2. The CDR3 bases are TGTGCCAGTAGAGGGACTAGCGGTTACGAGCAGTACTTC. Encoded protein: CASRGTSGYEQYF.

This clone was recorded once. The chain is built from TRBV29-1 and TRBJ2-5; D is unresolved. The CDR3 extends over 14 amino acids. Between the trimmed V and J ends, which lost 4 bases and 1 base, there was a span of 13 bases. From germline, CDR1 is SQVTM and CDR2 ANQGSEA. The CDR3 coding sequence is TGCAGCGTTGTGCCCGGAGCGCCCCAAGAGACCCAGTACTTC. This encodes CSVVPGAPQETQYF. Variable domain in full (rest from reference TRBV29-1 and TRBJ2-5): SAVISQKPSRDICQRGTSLTIQCQVDSQVTMMFWYRQQPGQSLTLIATANQGSEATYESGFVIDKFPISRPNLTFSTLTVSNMSPEDSSIYLCSVVPGAPQETQYFGPGTRLLVL.

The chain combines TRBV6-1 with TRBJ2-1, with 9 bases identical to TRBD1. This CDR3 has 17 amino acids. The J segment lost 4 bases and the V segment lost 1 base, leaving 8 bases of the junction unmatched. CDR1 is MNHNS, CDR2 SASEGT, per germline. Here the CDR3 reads CASSEDPTGGPYNEQFF. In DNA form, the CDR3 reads TGTGCCAGCAGTGAAGACCCGACAGGGGGACCTTACAATGAGCAGTTCTTC.

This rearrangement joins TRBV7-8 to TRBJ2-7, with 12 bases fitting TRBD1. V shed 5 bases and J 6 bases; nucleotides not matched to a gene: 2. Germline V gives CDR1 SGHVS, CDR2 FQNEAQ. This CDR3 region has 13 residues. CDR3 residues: CASSRDRGLEQYF. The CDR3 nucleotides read TGTGCCAGCAGCCGGGACAGGGGGCTCGAGCAGTACTTC.